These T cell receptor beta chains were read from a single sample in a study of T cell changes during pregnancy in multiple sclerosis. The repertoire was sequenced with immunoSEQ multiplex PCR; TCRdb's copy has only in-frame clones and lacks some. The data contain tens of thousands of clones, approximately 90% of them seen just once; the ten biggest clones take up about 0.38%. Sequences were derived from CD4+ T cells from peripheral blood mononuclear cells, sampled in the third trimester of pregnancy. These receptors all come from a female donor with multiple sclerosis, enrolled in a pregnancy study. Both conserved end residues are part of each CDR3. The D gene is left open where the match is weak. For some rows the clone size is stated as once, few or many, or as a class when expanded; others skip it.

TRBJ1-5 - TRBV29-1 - CSVEGGQPDQPQHF
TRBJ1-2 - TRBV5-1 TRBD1 CASSLSGTGPYGYTF
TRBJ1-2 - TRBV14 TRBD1 CASSQAAGGHGYTF
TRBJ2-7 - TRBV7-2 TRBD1 CASSARAGTGIEQYF
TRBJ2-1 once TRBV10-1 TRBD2 CASSPGTSGEQFF
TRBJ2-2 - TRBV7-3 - CASGSSFPGELFF
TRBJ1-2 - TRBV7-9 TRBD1 CASSSDRGGNYGYTF
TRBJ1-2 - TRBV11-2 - CASSLDQGNYGYTF
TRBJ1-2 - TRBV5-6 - CASSLTGSPLTNYGYTF
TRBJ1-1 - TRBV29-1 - CSVEGGRGTEAFF
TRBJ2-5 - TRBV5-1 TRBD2 CASSPGASGGIGETQYF
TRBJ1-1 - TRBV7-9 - CASSLVSGFGTEAFF
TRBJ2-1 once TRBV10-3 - CAISEQTYNEQFF
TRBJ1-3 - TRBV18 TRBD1 CASSSRDSISGNTIYF
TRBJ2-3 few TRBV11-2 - CASSLYSTDTQYF
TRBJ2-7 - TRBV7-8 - CASSPEYEQYF
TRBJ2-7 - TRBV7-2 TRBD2 CAILPGGSYEQYF
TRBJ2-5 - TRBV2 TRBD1 CASNGQGREETQYF
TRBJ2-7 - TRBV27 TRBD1 CASSPDRANSYEQYF
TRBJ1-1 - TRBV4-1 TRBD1 CASSLGGGRNTEAFF
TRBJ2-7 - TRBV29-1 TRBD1 CSVESGTGRVGQYF
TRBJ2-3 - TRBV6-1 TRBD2 CASSGLLAGVTDTQYF
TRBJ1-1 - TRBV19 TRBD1 CASSIFPGTGNTEAFF
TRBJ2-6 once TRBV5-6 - CASSLLRAGANVLTF
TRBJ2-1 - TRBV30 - CAWSGTVRNEQFF
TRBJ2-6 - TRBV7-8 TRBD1 CASSLQLTGESSGANVLTF
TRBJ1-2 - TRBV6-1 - CASSENRSYGYTF
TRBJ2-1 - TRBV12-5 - CASGLVLTEQFF
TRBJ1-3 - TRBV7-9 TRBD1 CASSFSGGVDSGNTIYF
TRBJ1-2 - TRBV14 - CASSQGGLPDYTF
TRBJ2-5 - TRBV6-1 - CASKRDSGRETQYF
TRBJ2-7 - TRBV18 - CASSPNTYGQSSYEQYF
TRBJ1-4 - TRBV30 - CAWRFARITNEKLFF
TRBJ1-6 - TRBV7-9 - CASSLLTGDNSPLHF
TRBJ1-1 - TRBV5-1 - CASSLTGSRGTEAFF
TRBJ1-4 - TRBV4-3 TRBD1 CASSGTGEKYPNEKLFF
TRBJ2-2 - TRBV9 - CASSVSGENTGELFF
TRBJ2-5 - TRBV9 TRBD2 CASSPSIAGGRGGETQYF
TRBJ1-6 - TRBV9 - CASSDTGNQYGSPLHF
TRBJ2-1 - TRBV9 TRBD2 CASSSSTSGRADNEQFF